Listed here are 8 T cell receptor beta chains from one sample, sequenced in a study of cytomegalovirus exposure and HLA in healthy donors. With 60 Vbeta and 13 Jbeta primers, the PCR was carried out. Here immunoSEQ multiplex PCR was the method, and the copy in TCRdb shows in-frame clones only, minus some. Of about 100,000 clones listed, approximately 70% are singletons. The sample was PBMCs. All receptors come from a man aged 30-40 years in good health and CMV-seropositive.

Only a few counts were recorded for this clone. The CDR3 sequence: CASKRLAGGGTDTQYF. The CDR3 DNA reads TGTGCCAGTAAGAGGCTAGCGGGGGGGGGCACAGATACGCAGTATTTT. The chain recombines TRBV19 with TRBJ2-3; 12 bases are shared with TRBD2. Germline loops: CDR1 LNHDA, CDR2 SQIVND (reference sequence). This CDR3 has 16 residues. V was pared by 7 bases and J by 1 base, with 6 bases of the junction left unmatched.

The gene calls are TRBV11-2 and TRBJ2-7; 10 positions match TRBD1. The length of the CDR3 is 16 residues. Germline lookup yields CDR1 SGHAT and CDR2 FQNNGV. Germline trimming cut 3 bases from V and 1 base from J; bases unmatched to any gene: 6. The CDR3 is CASSFEPGQGSYEQYF. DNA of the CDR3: TGTGCCAGCAGCTTCGAACCGGGACAGGGGTCCTACGAGCAGTACTTC. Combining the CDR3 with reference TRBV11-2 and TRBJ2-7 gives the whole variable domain EAGVAQSPRYKIIEKRQSVAFWCNPISGHATLYWYQQILGQGPKLLIQFQNNGVVDDSQLPKDRFSAERLKGVDSTLKIQPAKLEDSAVYLCASSFEPGQGSYEQYFGPGTRLTVT.

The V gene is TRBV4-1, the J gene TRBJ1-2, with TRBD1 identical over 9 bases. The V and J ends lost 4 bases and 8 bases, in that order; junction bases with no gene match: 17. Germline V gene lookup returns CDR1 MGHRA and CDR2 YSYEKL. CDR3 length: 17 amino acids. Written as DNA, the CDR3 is TGCGCCAGCAGCCCGGCTATTCCGAGGAGGACAGGGGAAGGCTACACCTTC. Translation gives CASSPAIPRRTGEGYTF.

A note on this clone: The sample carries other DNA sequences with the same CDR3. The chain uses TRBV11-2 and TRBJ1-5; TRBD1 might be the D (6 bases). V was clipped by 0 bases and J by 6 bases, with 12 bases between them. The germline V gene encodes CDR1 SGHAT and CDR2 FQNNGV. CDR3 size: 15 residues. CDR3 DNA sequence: TGTGCCAGCAGCTTAGAGGGGGGGGCCGGTCAGCCCCAGCATTTT. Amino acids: CASSLEGGAGQPQHF.

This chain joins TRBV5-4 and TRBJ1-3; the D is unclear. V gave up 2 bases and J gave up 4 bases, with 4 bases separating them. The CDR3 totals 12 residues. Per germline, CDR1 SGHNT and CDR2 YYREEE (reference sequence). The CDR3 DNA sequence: TGTGCCAGCAGCTTCCTGGGAAACACCATATATTTT. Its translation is CASSFLGNTIYF.

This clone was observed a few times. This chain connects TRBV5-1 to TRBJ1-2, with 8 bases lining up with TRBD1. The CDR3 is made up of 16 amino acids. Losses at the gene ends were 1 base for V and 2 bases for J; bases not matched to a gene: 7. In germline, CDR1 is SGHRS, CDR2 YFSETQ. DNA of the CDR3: TGCGCCAGCAGCTTGAGCGGACAGGGCGGGAACTATGGCTACACCTTC. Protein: CASSLSGQGGNYGYTF.

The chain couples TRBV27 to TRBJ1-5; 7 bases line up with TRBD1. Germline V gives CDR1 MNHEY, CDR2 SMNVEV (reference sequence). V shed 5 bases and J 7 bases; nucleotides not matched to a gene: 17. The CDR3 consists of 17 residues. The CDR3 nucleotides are TGTGCCAGCAGTCTCTCCGGGACAGTTGTTTTGGGACAGCCCCAGCATTTT. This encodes CASSLSGTVVLGQPQHF.

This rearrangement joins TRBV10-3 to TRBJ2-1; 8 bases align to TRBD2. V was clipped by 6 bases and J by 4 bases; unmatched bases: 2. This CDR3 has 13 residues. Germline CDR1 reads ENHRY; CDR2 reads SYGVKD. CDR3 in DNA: TGTGCCATCAGAGCGGGGGATTACAATGAGCAGTTCTTC. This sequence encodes CAIRAGDYNEQFF.